These 20 T cell receptor beta chains originate from one sample sequenced in a study of shared clonotypes between healthy human individuals. CD45RO-negative CD8 cells positively selected for CCR7 made up the naive population, which excluded terminally differentiated effector memory CD45RA+ cells. TCRdb's copy holds only in-frame clones and misses some; the assay was immunoSEQ multiplex PCR. The sample has about 2 million clones, about 94% seen once. Sequencing input: naive CD8+ T cells sorted from blood. These receptors all stem from a man younger than 30 in good health.

This clone has just one count. The V call is TRBV9, the J call TRBJ1-2; 9 positions match TRBD1. The germline gives CDR1 SGDLS, CDR2 YYNGEE. CDR3 length: 16 amino acids. J lost 3 bases, V lost 6 bases, and 12 bases had no gene match. The CDR3 DNA follows: TGTGCCAGCATGGGACAGGGCTCGGGGGAAGACTATGGCTACACCTTC. Its translation is CASMGQGSGEDYGYTF.

CDR3 nucleotide sequence: TGTGCCAGCAGCCCACGGGCTGACGAGCAGTACTTC. Residues: CASSPRADEQYF. V and J are TRBV5-4 and TRBJ2-7; D remains ambiguous. Trimming took 4 bases from V and 5 from J, leaving 10 bases between them. The CDR3 spans 12 residues. In germline, CDR1 is SGHNT, CDR2 YYREEE (reference sequence).

This sequence joins TRBV5-1 and TRBJ2-7; weak D call: TRBD2 (5 bases). Germline CDR1 is SGHRS and CDR2 is YFSETQ. The V gene lost 2 bases and the J gene lost 0 bases, with 9 bases spanning the gap. The CDR3 is 14 amino acids. CDR3 sequence (DNA): TGCGCCAGCAGCTTTTATGGAGGCTCCTACGAGCAGTACTTC. Translating it yields CASSFYGGSYEQYF.

The V and J genes are TRBV5-6 and TRBJ1-1; maybe TRBD1 (5 bases). CDR3 length: 17 amino acids. Germline assignment: CDR1 SGHDT and CDR2 YYEEEE. With 3 bases removed from V and 1 base from J, the gap between germline ends came to 19 bases. This CDR3 is CASSSLGGRAGNTEAFF. CDR3 nucleotide sequence: TGTGCCAGCAGCTCCCTTGGGGGAAGGGCCGGGAACACTGAAGCTTTCTTT.

The V gene is TRBV7-9, the J gene TRBJ2-7, with TRBD2 matching 7 bases. Per the germline V gene, CDR1 is SEHNR and CDR2 is FQNEAQ (reference sequence). This CDR3 is built from 16 residues. The trim removed 5 bases at V and 0 bases at J, leaving 10 bases unmatched. CDR3 nucleotide sequence: TGTGCCAGCAGCCACGGAACCGGGGGGTTCTCCTACGAGCAGTACTTC. It is translated as CASSHGTGGFSYEQYF. The whole variable domain, filled in from reference TRBV7-9 and TRBJ2-7, reads DTGVSQNPRHKITKRGQNVTFRCDPISEHNRLYWYRQTLGQGPEFLTYFQNEAQLEKSRLLSDRFSAERPKGSFSTLEIQRTEQGDSAMYLCASSHGTGGFSYEQYFGPGTRLTVT.

The gene calls are TRBV9 and TRBJ2-5; 10 nucleotides match TRBD1. Unmatched junction bases numbered 3, after V lost 3 bases and J lost 4 bases. The CDR3 runs to 14 residues. CDR1 SGDLS and CDR2 YYNGEE come from the germline V gene. The CDR3 here is CASSGQGARETQYF. CDR3 coding DNA: TGTGCCAGCAGCGGACAGGGGGCTAGAGAGACCCAGTACTTC.

The chain carries TRBV18 and TRBJ2-1; 11 positions match TRBD2. The germline V gene encodes CDR1 KGHSH and CDR2 LQKENI. V dropped 1 base and J dropped 5; count of bases not matched to a gene: 10. CDR3 length equals 18 residues. CDR3 nucleotide sequence: TGTGCCAGCTCACCACGTACTAGCGGGAGAGGACTAGACAATGAGCAGTTCTTC. Its translation is CASSPRTSGRGLDNEQFF.

This sequence joins TRBV6-1 and TRBJ2-1; 13 bases fit TRBD2. This CDR3 is 17 amino acids long. Germline V lookup: CDR1 MNHNS, CDR2 SASEGT. With V trimmed by 0 bases and J by 8 bases, 7 bases remained unmatched. The CDR3 DNA is TGTGCCAGCAGTGAAGCCGGACTAGCGGGAGTTGTCCATGAGCAGTTCTTC. It yields the protein CASSEAGLAGVVHEQFF.

This chain connects TRBV11-2 to TRBJ1-1; D unclear. Trimming cost V 1 base and J 11 bases, with 14 bases left between them. CDR3 length: 13 amino acids. Germline CDR1 is SGHAT and CDR2 is FQNNGV. The CDR3 is CASSLGLIQEAFF. For the CDR3, the DNA is TGTGCCAGCAGCTTAGGGCTTATCCAGGAGGCTTTCTTT.

The genes are TRBV6-5 and TRBJ2-1; no definite D call. Trimming pared 6 bases from V and 0 bases from J, leaving 12 bases between. CDR3 length: 15 residues. Germline V CDR1 and CDR2: MNHEY, SVGAGI. Here the CDR3 reads CASSVAQSSYNEQFF. CDR3 DNA sequence: TGTGCCAGCAGCGTAGCCCAGAGCTCCTACAATGAGCAGTTCTTC.

This clone was recorded only once. In DNA, the CDR3 is TGTGCCAGCAGCGTAGACTCTGGACAGGGTTACGAGCAGTACTTC. Translated, it gives CASSVDSGQGYEQYF. This chain connects TRBV9 to TRBJ2-7; 8 nucleotides align to TRBD1. V lost 0 bases and J lost 4; bases outside the gene matches: 6. Germline-derived CDR1 and CDR2 are SGDLS and YYNGEE. The length of the CDR3 is 15 residues. The full variable domain, its missing parts supplied by reference TRBV9 and TRBJ2-7, is DSGVTQTPKHLITATGQRVTLRCSPRSGDLSVYWYQQSLDQGLQFLIQYYNGEERAKGNILERFSAQQFPDLHSELNLSSLELGDSALYFCASSVDSGQGYEQYFGPGTRLTVT.

V usage is TRBV30 and J usage is TRBJ2-2; 9 nucleotides match TRBD2. This CDR3 is 20 amino acids long. The trim removed 4 bases at V and 0 bases at J, leaving 18 bases unmatched. The germline V gene has CDR1 GTSNPN and CDR2 SVGIG (reference sequence). For the CDR3, the DNA is TGTGCCTGGAACCCCTGGCCCCCCAGACTAGCGGAAGCGAACACCGGGGAGCTGTTTTTT. Translated, it gives CAWNPWPPRLAEANTGELFF.

This chain uses TRBV9 with TRBJ1-2, with 7 bases that match TRBD1. Germline CDR1 is SGDLS and CDR2 is YYNGEE. The CDR3 is 14 residues long. V lost 3 bases to trimming and J lost 5 bases; unmatched junction nucleotides: 7. In DNA, the CDR3 is TGTGCCAGCAGCGAGCGGACAGGAGGGTATGGCTACACCTTC. This gives the protein CASSERTGGYGYTF.

The V and J genes are TRBV2 and TRBJ2-7; 7 bases line up with TRBD1. The germline CDR1 and CDR2 sequences are SNHLY and FYNNEI. The CDR3 runs to 12 residues. V lost 11 bases to trimming and J lost 0 bases; unmatched junction nucleotides: 4. The CDR3 reads CACRDSSYEQYF. The CDR3 DNA reads TGTGCCTGCCGGGACAGCTCCTACGAGCAGTACTTC.

The chain links TRBV27 to TRBJ1-1; 9 bases align to TRBD1. The V gene's germline CDR1 is MNHEY and CDR2 SMNVEV (reference sequence). V trimming: 10 bases; J trimming: 4 bases; junction bases outside the gene matches: 7. CDR3 size: 13 residues. CDR3 in DNA: TGTGCCACCAAGAACAGGGGGCCCACTGAAGCTTTCTTT. Protein sequence: CATKNRGPTEAFF.

The V call is TRBV10-1, the J call TRBJ2-5, with D maybe TRBD2 (7 bases). Per the germline V gene, CDR1 is WNHNN and CDR2 is SYGVQD (reference sequence). CDR3 length: 15 amino acids. V was shortened by 6 bases and J by 3 bases, with 17 bases between the two germline ends. CDR3 nucleotide sequence: TGCGCCAGCAGCCGACTAGCAGGGGAGGAAGAGACCCAGTACTTC. It specifies CASSRLAGEEETQYF.

The rearrangement joins TRBV30 to TRBJ1-5; D unresolved. V was trimmed by 0 bases and J by 2 bases, leaving 8 bases between them. The germline V gene encodes CDR1 GTSNPN and CDR2 SVGIG (reference sequence). The CDR3 has 14 amino acids. CDR3 sequence (DNA): TGTGCCTGGAGTGTGTCCTCGGGCAATCAGCCCCAGCATTTT. It is translated as CAWSVSSGNQPQHF.

With regard to this clone: This sample includes further DNA sequences coding for the same CDR3. This chain links TRBV30 with TRBJ1-2; D gene unclear. This CDR3 contains 12 residues. Germline V gives CDR1 GTSNPN, CDR2 SVGIG (reference sequence). The ends were cut back, 1 base at V and 4 bases at J, with 7 bases in the middle. The CDR3 nucleotides read TGTGCCTGGAGTGATGACTCCTATGGCTACACCTTC. It is translated as CAWSDDSYGYTF.

CDR3 loop: CASSSSGDEQYF. The CDR3 DNA is TGTGCCAGCAGTTCGTCAGGGGACGAGCAGTACTTC. The V gene is TRBV28, the J gene TRBJ2-7; weak D call: TRBD1 (6 bases). Germline loops: CDR1 MDHEN, CDR2 SYDVKM. The CDR3 covers 12 residues. V lost 4 bases to trimming and J lost 5 bases, with 9 bases between them. Full variable domain (rest looked up from reference TRBV28 and TRBJ2-7): DVKVTQSSRYLVKRTGEKVFLECVQDMDHENMFWYRQDPGLGLRLIYFSYDVKMKEKGDIPEGYSVSREKKERFSLILESASTNQTSMYLCASSSSGDEQYFGPGTRLTVT.

The count of this clone is one. The rearrangement links TRBV7-6 to TRBJ2-2; 8 bases agree with TRBD2. CDR1 is SGHVS and CDR2 is FNYEAQ in the germline V gene. J lost 5 bases, V lost 2 bases, and 7 bases had no gene match. The CDR3 totals 16 residues. CDR3 amino acids: CASSLTAGARTGELFF. The DNA of the CDR3 is TGTGCCAGCAGCTTAACAGCGGGGGCAAGGACCGGGGAGCTGTTTTTT.